This TCR beta chain was profiled in a study of CD8+ T cells in alopecia areata. Study results and caveats: Across lesional scalp, and particularly alopecia totalis/universalis, clonality surpassed that of normal scalp. In scalp samples, resident alphabeta T cells of normal skin are also sequenced. Whereas mice showed it more clearly, TCR sharing across patients was murkier, possibly because of HLA.

From germline, CDR1 is GTSNPN and CDR2 SVGIG (reference sequence). The ends were cut back, 8 bases at V and 3 bases at J, with 14 bases in the middle. The CDR3 is 12 amino acids. The sequencing template was cDNA reverse transcribed from extracted RNA. Assay used: immunoSEQ multiplex PCR; TCRdb lists only in-frame clones, some missing. The sample has more than 4,000 clones; under 70% are singletons. Concerning this clone: Its antigen is unidentified.

The chain has TRBV30 and TRBJ2-7, with D perhaps TRBD2 (5 bases). Source material: skin. This TCR was recovered from a human donor in good health. This CDR3 reads CAVKTISYEQYF. CDR3 coding DNA: TGTGCCGTCAAGACTATCAGCTACGAGCAGTACTTC.